This record concerns one TCR beta chain sequence. The CDR3 runs to 15 residues. Trimming removed 4 bases from V and 1 base from J, with 12 bases in between. Germline values: CDR1 SGDLS, CDR2 YYNGEE. This entry comes from a study of technical replicates of blood from a handful of donors. TCRdb's copy holds only in-frame clones and misses some; the assay was immunoSEQ multiplex PCR. The data show 50,000 to 70,000 clones, with 88% seen just once and approximately 4.4% held by the top ten. This chain connects TRBV9 to TRBJ1-5, with D maybe TRBD1 (5 bases). The receptor was derived from a human donor in good health. Some clones in this sample may be carry-over from other donors' samples. The sample was PBMCs. DNA for the CDR3: TGTGCCAGCAGCTCGCGGGGGTTGAGCAATCAGCCCCAGCATTTT. This sequence encodes CASSSRGLSNQPQHF.